This TCR beta chain stems from a study of shared clonotypes between healthy human individuals (dated by TCRdb to between 2020 and 2021). The study in broad terms: The cohort included three men and two women between 18 and 49 years of age. For each donor, three plates each were used for CD4 naive and CD4 memory, two plates were used for CD8 naive, and one plate was used for CD8 memory. Different laboratories and diverse techniques were used to prepare libraries and sequence TCR repertoires, to increase sequencing depth and limit assay-specific biases. Per donor, leukapheresis produced somewhere between about 0.94 and 8.9 billion PBMCs. Blood TCR repertoires of about 5 healthy adults were deeply sequenced to estimate repertoire size and the extent of clonotype sharing between individuals.

For the CD8 naive samples, CD45RO-negative cells were positively selected for CCR7, yielding a CD45RA+CCR7+ population from which TemRA cells were excluded. The donors were healthy, HIV-negative adults who had no recently reported acute infections or vaccinations. All donors were Caucasian adults living in Nashville, Tennessee, USA. Blood was collected by leukapheresis, and PBMCs were isolated by Ficoll-Histopaque density gradient centrifugation and then cryopreserved in liquid nitrogen vapor phase. Purity and quantity of every magnetically sorted T cell population were checked by analytical flow cytometry. Genomic DNA was isolated from each sorted fraction and quantified by UV absorbance on a Nanodrop 2000c. The study at large found these results: Larger estimated clonotype richness was generally found for naive subsets than for memory subsets. Clonotypes shared by all four sorted-subset donors showed higher generation probabilities than non-shared clonotypes. Even with the large sequencing depth, rarefaction of the sorted-subset datasets indicated that sequencing was incomplete. Because the study included only a small number of donors, the genetic and exposure-history diversity represented was limited. Sampling was restricted to blood, and TCR repertoires in tissues likely differ from the TCR repertoires found in blood. Sharing across a few donors was observed for about 5% of naive CD4, 3.5% of naive CD8, 2% to 2.5% of memory CD4, and about 0.38% of memory CD8 clonotypes. Based on pairwise subsampling, the degree of clonotype sharing among donors was expected to be affected by sequencing depth.

Using the deep immunoSEQ assay, TCR CDR3 regions were amplified from genomic DNA by multiplex PCR. For each cell subset, the extracted genomic DNA was distributed evenly across all wells of several immunoSEQ 96-well plates, and each plate served as one replicate. Each replicate PCR for sorted subsets received approximately 220 ng genomic DNA, equal to about 30,000 T cell genomes. Purified libraries were measured with a Qubit 3.0 fluorometer, size-checked on a Bioanalyzer 2100, and measured again with the KAPA Library Quantification kit. Every immunoSEQ 96-well plate was sequenced on a dedicated single-read 150-cycle Illumina NextSeq 550 flow cell. Per the source publication's procedure: Because only junctional sequences without quality scores were contained in the immunoSEQ output, filtering matching that applied to full-length reads could not be performed. Sequences were annotated with PyIR, a Python wrapper for IgBLAST v1.9, and V/J genes and CDR3 were assigned using IMGT germline references. Reads were filtered out if the reads had weak V/J assignments (E-value above 1e-6), no CDR3, stop codons, out-of-frame junctions, or ambiguous translated residues. V3J clonotypes were defined by identical inferred V gene, J gene, and CDR3 amino acid sequence. Percentage overlap between repertoires was calculated by dividing the number of shared unique clonotypes by the size of the smaller repertoire. Richness of each repertoire was evaluated using RTK rarefaction, the Chao1 estimator, and Recon v2.1 estimates of unobserved clonotypes. For all TCRbeta clonotypes obtained by the gDNA method from several donors, generation probabilities were computed with OLGA. Not all clones reach the TCRdb copy of this immuneACCESS table, which keeps in-frame sequences only. Checked studies attribute under half of the gap to unresolved V genes and leave the rest unexplained. The V and J calls and clone size were taken over from that table, and D and trimming were inferred from the DNA. In this sample the table shows around 1.9 million clones, 85% to 95% of which occur a single time. 1.5% to 2% of the sample is held by the ten biggest clonotypes.

Including the terminal cysteine and phenylalanine, the CDR3 comprises 12 residues. The sequence is cut down to CDR3 DNA, 36 bases in frame from base 1. From a lookup of the germline V gene, CDR1 and CDR2 are SGHVS and FQNEAQ. V lost 5 bases and J lost 3 bases; the stretch between them is 7 bases long. Concerning this clone itself: It has no known antigen specificity. The record has no base qualities; no much larger clone is one base away.

The receptor's source is a man between 18 and 35 years old in good health. Some clones in this sample may be carry-over from other donors' samples. In this chain, TRBV7-8 is recombined with TRBJ1-2, with the identity of the D gene unclear. The sequenced material came from naive CD8+ T cells from PBMCs. This sample's cell subset or site label indicates: CD45RA+CCR7+. This receptor has the CDR3 CASSQDYYGYTF. In nucleotides, the sequence is TGTGCCAGCAGCCAGGACTACTATGGCTACACCTTC. The reference TRBV7-8 and TRBJ1-2 proteins fill in what lies around the CDR3, so the full variable domain reads GAGVSQSPRYKVAKRGQDVALRCDPISGHVSLFWYQQALGQGPEFLTYFQNEAQLDKSGLPSDRFFAERPEGSVSTLKIQRTQQEDSAVYLCASSQDYYGYTFGSGTRLTVV.